This TCR beta chain was documented in a study of cytomegalovirus exposure and HLA in healthy donors. In the study overall: In an early release, HLA-typed donors contributed some 88 million unique TCR sequences. Whole-study results and caveats: Rare TCR sequences predominated, though certain public TCRs were found in many donors. Most CMV-associated TCR beta chains appeared HLA-restricted in a later analysis. Per a prior analysis, the majority of TCR beta V segments were productive roughly 87% or roughly 30% of the time.

The CDR3 has 15 residues. Germline V gene lookup returns CDR1 SGHRS and CDR2 YFSETQ. The V and J ends lost 0 bases and 2 bases, in that order; junction bases with no gene match: 2. In its sample, this clone was seen a few times. Its antigen is as yet unknown. The PCR used 60 Vbeta and 13 Jbeta primers. Some clones are missing from TCRdb's copy, which holds only in-frame ones; the method was immunoSEQ multiplex PCR. The table lists around 200,000 clones, 80% of them singletons. J is TRBJ1-1 and V is TRBV5-1; TRBD1 matches at 9 bases. The sample was PBMCs. This clonotype was obtained from a boy younger than 18 in good health and CMV-seronegative. The CDR3 reads CASSLGDRVNTEAFF. In DNA form, the CDR3 reads TGCGCCAGCAGCTTGGGGGACAGGGTTAACACTGAAGCTTTCTTT.